These 7 T cell receptor beta chains came from one sample sequenced in a study of blood T cell repertoires in COVID-19. The repertoire was sequenced with immunoSEQ multiplex PCR; TCRdb's copy has only in-frame clones and lacks some. The table has approximately 210,000 clones, 84% seen once; the top ten hold 7.6%. The sequencing input was peripheral blood. The source of these receptors is a woman in her forties or fifties with active or convalescent COVID-19.

The chain uses TRBV21-1 and TRBJ1-3; the table calls TRBD1, which could not be checked here. TRBV21-1 is assigned pseudogene status. CDR3 length: 21 residues. DNA for the CDR3: TGTGCCAGCAGCAAGCCATTCCCGGGACAGCCTCACCTTACCTCTGGAAACACCATATATTTT. Translating it yields CASSKPFPGQPHLTSGNTIYF.

The chain joins TRBV7-3 to TRBJ2-2; perhaps TRBD1 as D (6 bases). V lost 5 bases to trimming and J lost 9 bases, with 19 bases between them. The CDR3 is 15 amino acids. CDR1 SGHTA and CDR2 FQGTGA come from the germline V gene. CDR3 DNA sequence: TGTGCCAGCAGCCCCCACAACAGGGTCTCCAGGGAGCTGTTTTTT. Encoded protein: CASSPHNRVSRELFF. Based on the CDR3 plus reference TRBV7-3 and TRBJ2-2, the full variable domain is GAGVSQTPSNKVTEKGKYVELRCDPISGHTALYWYRQSLGQGPEFLIYFQGTGAADDSGLPNDRFFAVRPEGSVSTLKIQRTERGDSAVYLCASSPHNRVSRELFFGEGSRLTVL.

The V and J genes are TRBV3-1 (or the pseudogene TRBV3-2) and TRBJ1-2; no clear D. The CDR3 has 15 residues. Per the germline V gene, CDR1 is LGHDT and CDR2 is YNNKEL (reference sequence). V lost 2 bases and J lost 6, with 16 bases in between. In DNA form, the CDR3 reads TGTGCCAGCAGCCAACTACAGCCGTTGAGGGATGGCTACACCTTC. Its translation: CASSQLQPLRDGYTF.

The chain uses TRBV21-1 and TRBJ1-4. TRBV21-1 counts as a pseudogene. The CDR3 spans 17 residues. The DNA for the CDR3 is TGTGCCAGCACCGCAACCCGGGGTCCCCACGAATTGGAAAAACTGTTTTTT. It codes for CASTATRGPHELEKLFF.

The chain uses TRBV28 and TRBJ2-5; 10 bases align to TRBD1. J gave up 3 bases and V 3 bases, and 7 bases lay outside the gene matches. Per germline, CDR1 MDHEN and CDR2 SYDVKM. This CDR3 has 16 amino acids. The CDR3 here is CASSLIGTGAEETQYF. In nucleotides, the CDR3 is TGTGCCAGCAGTTTGATCGGGACAGGGGCAGAAGAGACCCAGTACTTC.

The CDR3 DNA reads as TGTGCCAGTCAACAATGGGGAGCTAATGAAAAACTGTTTTTT. This codes for CASQQWGANEKLFF. This chain connects TRBV19 to TRBJ1-4; no reliable D call. The germline V gene encodes CDR1 LNHDA and CDR2 SQIVND (reference sequence). The ends were cut back, 8 bases at V and 3 bases at J, with 13 bases in the middle. The CDR3 extends over 14 amino acids.

The rearrangement uses TRBV28 and TRBJ1-1; perhaps TRBD1 as D (6 bases). With 5 bases removed from V and 0 bases from J, the gap between germline ends came to 13 bases. Germline V gene sequence: CDR1 MDHEN, CDR2 SYDVKM. This CDR3 is built from 15 residues. CDR3: CASSPRTDVNTEAFF. The CDR3 DNA follows: TGTGCCAGCAGTCCCCGGACAGACGTGAACACTGAAGCTTTCTTT.